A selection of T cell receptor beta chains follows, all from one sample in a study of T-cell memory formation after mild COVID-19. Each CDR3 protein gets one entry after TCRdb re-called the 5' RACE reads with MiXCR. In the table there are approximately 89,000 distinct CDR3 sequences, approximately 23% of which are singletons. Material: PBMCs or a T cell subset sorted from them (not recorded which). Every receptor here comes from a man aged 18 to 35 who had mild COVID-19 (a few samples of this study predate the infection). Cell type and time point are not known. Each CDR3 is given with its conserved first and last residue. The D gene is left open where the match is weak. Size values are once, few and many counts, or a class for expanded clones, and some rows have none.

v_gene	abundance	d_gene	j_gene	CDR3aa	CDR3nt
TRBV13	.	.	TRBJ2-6	CASSLDPGPANVLTF	TGTGCCAGCAGCTTAGACCCCGGGCCGGCCAACGTCCTGACTTTC
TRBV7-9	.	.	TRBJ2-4	CASSFGPRVLQNIQYF	TGTGCCAGCAGCTTCGGACCTCGTGTTTTGCAAAACATTCAGTACTTC
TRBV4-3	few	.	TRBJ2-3	CASSQDSVRAADTQYF	TGCGCCAGCAGCCAAGATTCGGTCAGGGCTGCAGATACGCAGTATTTT
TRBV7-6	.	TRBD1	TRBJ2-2	CASSQTTTGQFNTGELFF	TGTGCCAGCAGCCAAACCACGACAGGGCAATTTAACACCGGGGAGCTGTTTTTT
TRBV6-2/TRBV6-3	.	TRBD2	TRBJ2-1	CASSYSFSGGRLIDEQFF	TGTGCCAGCAGTTACTCCTTTAGCGGGGGCCGACTAATCGATGAGCAGTTCTTC
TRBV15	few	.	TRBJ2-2	CATSRDGAAGELFF	TGTGCCACCAGCAGGGACGGGGCGGCCGGGGAGCTGTTTTTT
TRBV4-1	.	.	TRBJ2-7	CASSQPGQWTEQYF	TGCGCCAGCAGCCAACCGGGCCAATGGACCGAGCAGTACTTC
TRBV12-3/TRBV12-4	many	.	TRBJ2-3	CASSSYPGTQYF	TGTGCCAGCAGTTCCTACCCGGGGACGCAGTATTTT
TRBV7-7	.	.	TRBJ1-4	CASSLALGEKLFF	TGTGCCAGCAGCTTAGCGTTAGGGGAAAAACTGTTTTTT
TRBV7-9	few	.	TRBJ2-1	CASTLTTDEQFF	TGTGCCAGCACCCTTACCACCGATGAGCAGTTCTTC
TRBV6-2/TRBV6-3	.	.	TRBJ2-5	CASGLEGIQETQYF	TGTGCCAGCGGCCTAGAAGGAATCCAAGAGACCCAGTACTTC
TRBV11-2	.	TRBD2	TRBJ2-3	CASSEGTKNTDTQYF	TGTGCCAGCAGCGAGGGGACTAAAAACACAGATACGCAGTATTTT
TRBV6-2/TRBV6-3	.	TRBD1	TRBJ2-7	CASSYDPGTGWSYEQYF	TGTGCCAGCAGTTACGACCCTGGGACAGGGTGGTCCTACGAGCAGTACTTC
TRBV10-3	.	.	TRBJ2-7	CAIMDSSYEQYF	TGTGCCATCATGGACAGCTCCTACGAGCAGTACTTC
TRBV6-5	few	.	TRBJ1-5	CASGINQPQHF	TGTGCCAGCGGGATAAATCAGCCCCAGCATTTT
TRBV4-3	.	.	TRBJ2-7	CASSQDSATVGEQYF	TGCGCCAGCAGCCAAGATTCTGCGACGGTAGGCGAGCAGTACTTC
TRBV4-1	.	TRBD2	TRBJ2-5	CASSQERLAGGGETQYF	TGCGCCAGCAGCCAAGAGAGGCTAGCGGGGGGCGGGGAGACCCAGTACTTC